Presented here are 7 T cell receptor beta chains from one specimen sequenced in a study of early T cells in non-severe SARS-CoV-2 infection. TCRdb re-analysed the 5' RACE reads in MiXCR, keeping a single row per CDR3 protein. The table has about 67,000 distinct CDR3 sequences, approximately 10% seen once; the top ten hold 3% to 4%. Sequencing was carried out using whole blood. The receptor source for this set is an adult who was a healthcare worker with PCR-confirmed SARS-CoV-2 infection or an uninfected control (not recorded which).

This clonotype was seen ten or more times. V is TRBV6-2 or TRBV6-3 and J is TRBJ2-7, with 11 bases lining up with TRBD2. The CDR3 loop spans 18 amino acids. V shed 2 bases, J shed 0 bases, and the junction held 9 bases outside the gene matches. Germline CDR1 reads MNHEY; CDR2 reads SVGEGT. CDR3 sequence (DNA): TGTGCCAGCAGTTACAGCGCTAGCGGGAGGACTAGCTCCTACGAGCAGTACTTC. As protein: CASSYSASGRTSSYEQYF.

This clonotype was picked up a small number of times. This chain connects TRBV10-3 to TRBJ2-7; 7 nucleotides line up with TRBD1. Unmatched junction bases numbered 7, after V lost 4 bases and J lost 4 bases. The V gene's germline CDR1 is ENHRY and CDR2 SYGVKD. The CDR3 has 14 residues. Here the CDR3 DNA reads TGTGCCATCAGTGGGGCAGACAGGGAGTACGAGCAGTACTTC. Protein product: CAISGADREYEQYF.

This clonotype was seen only a few times. The rearrangement uses TRBV9 and TRBJ2-5; D ambiguous. V lost 0 bases and J lost 1, with 10 bases in between. CDR1 is SGDLS, CDR2 YYNGEE, per germline. The CDR3 totals 15 residues. The chain's CDR3 is CASSVVGSPQETQYF. As DNA, the CDR3 is TGTGCCAGCAGCGTAGTCGGATCACCCCAAGAGACCCAGTACTTC.

This clonotype was seen repeatedly, ten times or more. CDR3 in amino acids: CASSDSSGPYNEQFF. For the CDR3, the DNA is TGTGCCAGCAGTGACTCATCGGGCCCGTACAATGAGCAGTTCTTC. V and J are TRBV6-4 and TRBJ2-1; D is undetermined. Germline V CDR1 and CDR2: MRHNA, SNTAGT. Trimming removed 0 bases at V and 4 bases at J, with 10 bases between. The CDR3 spans 15 residues.

This clonotype appeared a few times. The gene calls are TRBV6-1 and TRBJ2-7; D remains unclear. This CDR3 is built from 12 residues. Germline-derived CDR1 and CDR2 are MNHNS and SASEGT. The V end lost 3 bases, the J end lost 4 bases, and 7 bases lay between the germline ends. The CDR3 sequence is CASSDTVYEQYF. DNA of the CDR3: TGTGCCAGCAGTGACACCGTATACGAGCAGTACTTC.

Ten or more counts support this clonotype. V and J are TRBV20-1 and TRBJ2-7, with D perhaps TRBD1 (6 bases). The V end was cut by 5 bases, the J end by 6 bases, with 20 bases between. Germline CDR1 DFQATT, CDR2 SNEGSKA (reference sequence). The CDR3 has 14 residues. The CDR3 nucleotides are TGCAGTGCTCTACAACAGGGAAGGGCCTTCGAGCAGTACTTC. This codes for CSALQQGRAFEQYF.

The chain employs TRBV29-1 and TRBJ2-1, with a weak D call TRBD2 (5 bases). The CDR3 length is 10 residues. CDR1 is SQVTM and CDR2 is ANQGSEA in the germline V gene. The CDR3 nucleotides are TGCAGGTCGGAGGATTGTGAGCAGTTCTTC. Encoded protein: CRSEDCEQFF.